This record covers a single T cell receptor beta chain. The antigen it recognizes is unknown. No base quality values were provided; no much bigger clone lies one nucleotide off. The entire isolated RNA was reverse transcribed using the High Capacity cDNA Reverse Transcription Kit, and thus expressed TCRB transcripts were sequenced. Deep immunoSEQ sequencing was applied to naive, central memory and regulatory T cell samples, giving an average of about 3.7 million total reads per sample. After sorted cells were lysed in RLT buffer, RNA was extracted with DNase-treated RNeasy Micro or Mini kits, with the choice depending on cell number. To prevent cross-contamination, each cell subset was processed individually, whereas patient and healthy donor samples were processed jointly. The immunoSEQ multiplex PCR was used to amplify TCRB sequences from cDNA, generating 87-bp fragments that spanned the CDR3 region. Amplicons were sequenced on the Illumina HiSeq platform. In the original analysis: PCR bias was corrected computationally using synthetic template baselines, and reads within Hamming distance 2 were collapsed, with unmergeable singletons discarded. Reads were aligned to IMGT to assign V, D and J genes, CDR3 length, and insertions or deletions at six rearrangement sites. Clonotype counts were normalized to sorted cell number within each subset before computing true diversity and Gini coefficients with the tcR R package. Repertoire sharing was quantified using the overlap coefficient calculated on TCRB nucleotide sequences. TCRdb retrieved this table from immuneACCESS and kept in-frame rearrangements only. Not all clones are present; in checked studies, unresolved V genes account for under half, and no reason is known for the remainder. Clonal size and the V and J genes are those of that table, whereas D and trimming came from the DNA. The sample table records roughly 100,000 clones; under 30% of these occur just once. The top ten clones comprise approximately 0.5% of the sample.

This sample stems from a study of beta chain features in type 1 diabetes (dated by TCRdb to 2016 to 2019). Broadly, across the study: Patients and healthy donors did not differ in mean age, gender distribution, total cell number or subset yield. The study compared the TCRB repertoires of sorted circulating CD4+ T cell subsets in recently diagnosed type 1 diabetes patients with those in matched healthy donors. Regulatory and stem cell-like memory subsets were obtained from only 8 patients and about eight healthy donors, while naive and central memory subsets were obtained from all 30 or so donors. A total of roughly 100 million sorted cells were examined across all samples, and the number of cells per subset was strongly correlated with RNA yield. What the study reported, not specific to this receptor: Only small numbers of individuals were included in the HLA sub-analyses, which left unresolved whether HLA type had any influence on TCRB rearrangement. Because cDNA was sequenced instead of genomic DNA, highly expressing activated cells could be over-represented, though the groups showed no difference in activation or CD3 levels. At VDJ recombination sites, type 1 diabetes patients had fewer insertions and more deleted nucleotides, which implies abnormalities in thymic rearrangement. PCR might favor shorter templates, but patient and control samples were amplified and corrected together, so any skew would affect both groups equally. In all four CD4+ subsets, TCRB CDR3 length was moderately but significantly shorter in type 1 diabetes patients. Naive, central memory and regulatory TCRB repertoires appeared more similar among patients than among healthy donors.

From each donor, a single peripheral blood sample of about 100 mL on average was drawn into heparinised tubes. A BD FACSAria II and a panel including CD45RO, CCR7, CD25, CD127, CD95 and CD27 were used to sort naive, central memory, regulatory and stem cell-like memory CD4+ T cells. A purity above 98% was achieved for all sorted populations. PBMCs were isolated immediately by Lymphoprep density gradient centrifugation and stained directly without culture. Samples were stained and sorted in pairs, with one healthy donor and one patient per experiment, so that batch effects were minimized. Based on the germline V gene, the CDR1 and CDR2 sequences are SGHRS and YFSETQ. The CDR3 goes from the cysteine to the phenylalanine over 16 residues. The entry retains the CDR3 DNA only, 48 bases that are in frame from base 1. Deletion took 4 bases off V and 1 base off J, with a span of 17 bases between the germline ends.

The source of this sequence is a young woman with type 1 diabetes. Sequences were obtained from central memory CD4+ T cells from blood. The chain links TRBV5-1 with TRBJ2-5; the D segment could be TRBD2, given 7 matching bases. The CDR3 reads as follows: CASSPNGAGAQETQYF. The DNA is TGCGCCAGCAGCCCCAATGGGGCGGGGGCCCAAGAGACCCAGTACTTC.